The entry that follows covers one T cell receptor beta chain sequence. The data were obtained in a study of shared clonotypes between healthy human individuals. Study details: Plates per donor: three CD4 naive, three CD4 memory, two CD8 naive, one CD8 memory.

Sequencing used immunoSEQ multiplex PCR; TCRdb keeps in-frame clones, though not all of them. The table shows around 2.3 million clones, with more than 90% occurring only once. The V and J ends lost 7 bases and 0 bases respectively, with 19 bases between them. Germline CDR1 is MDHEN and CDR2 is SYDVKM. The CDR3 contains 17 residues. Sequencing was performed on naive CD4+ T cells sorted from blood. The subset denotes: CD45RA+ positively selected. The chain couples TRBV28 to TRBJ1-3, with TRBD1 as a possible D gene (5 bases). The sequence came from a young man in good health. The CDR3 loop reads CASNLAGWGDSGNTIYF. CDR3 nucleotides: TGTGCCAGCAACCTGGCAGGTTGGGGCGACTCTGGAAACACCATATATTTT.